These T cell receptor beta chains were read from a single sample in a study of blood T cell repertoires in COVID-19. Sequencing was performed with immunoSEQ multiplex PCR; in TCRdb, only in-frame clones are kept and a portion is missing. This table has roughly 50,000 clones, 85% appearing once. Source material: peripheral blood. Source of these receptors: a human donor in a cohort sampled during active COVID-19. Both conserved end residues are part of each CDR3. A D gene is named only where the DNA matches it firmly. Clone size is not always given. Where it is, it says once, few, many or a class for expanded clones.

clone_size	v_call	d_call	j_call	cdr3_aa	cdr3_nt
.	TRBV28	.	TRBJ1-2	CASVRDRPAHGYTF	TGTGCCAGCGTCCGCGACAGACCAGCCCATGGCTACACCTTC
.	TRBV6-5	TRBD1	TRBJ2-7	CASKTGTGTYEQYF	TGTGCCAGCAAAACCGGGACAGGCACCTACGAGCAGTACTTC
.	TRBV5-4	.	TRBJ2-5	CASSFGQQETQYF	TGTGCCAGCAGCTTTGGACAGCAAGAGACCCAGTACTTC
.	TRBV6-5	TRBD1	TRBJ1-2	CATGGTGPYGYTF	TGTGCCACAGGGGGGACAGGGCCATATGGCTACACCTTC
few	TRBV19	.	TRBJ1-2	CASSIGRIYGYTF	TGTGCCAGTAGTATAGGCAGGATCTATGGCTACACCTTC
.	TRBV11-2	TRBD1	TRBJ1-4	CASSLGDRVNEKLFF	TGTGCCAGCAGCTTAGGGGACAGGGTGAACGAAAAACTGTTTTTT
.	TRBV6-6	.	TRBJ1-5	CASSYPPGVNNQPQHF	TGTGCCAGCAGTTACCCCCCGGGGGTGAACAATCAGCCCCAGCATTTT
once	TRBV19	TRBD2	TRBJ2-7	CASSASGNYEQYF	TGTGCCAGTAGTGCCAGCGGGAACTACGAGCAGTACTTC
.	TRBV27	.	TRBJ2-1	CASSLAGVPHNEQFF	TGTGCCAGCAGTTTAGCCGGGGTTCCCCACAATGAGCAGTTCTTC
.	TRBV9	TRBD1	TRBJ2-3	CASSAGQGSDTQYF	TGTGCCAGCAGCGCCGGACAGGGCTCAGATACGCAGTATTTT
once	TRBV7-9	.	TRBJ2-2	CASSSGQNTGELFF	TGTGCCAGCAGCTCCGGACAGAACACCGGGGAGCTGTTTTTT
.	TRBV28	TRBD2	TRBJ2-7	CASSFSIGLGLAGYEQYF	TGTGCCAGCAGTTTTAGTATCGGTCTTGGTCTAGCGGGATACGAGCAGTACTTC
.	TRBV29-1	.	TRBJ1-2	CSVKPGGAGYGYTF	TGCAGCGTAAAGCCCGGGGGGGCAGGCTATGGCTACACCTTC
.	TRBV5-8	.	TRBJ1-1	CASSLVQGNTEAFF	TGTGCCAGCAGCTTGGTGCAGGGGAACACTGAAGCTTTCTTT
.	TRBV7-2	.	TRBJ2-1	CASSLKQYNEQFF	TGTGCCAGCAGCTTAAAACAGTACAATGAGCAGTTCTTC
.	TRBV2	.	TRBJ2-1	CASSQLRGPEQFF	TGTGCCAGCAGTCAACTCAGGGGCCCCGAGCAGTTCTTC
.	TRBV5-1	.	TRBJ2-7	CASSLGPAEGREQYF	TGCGCCAGCAGCTTGGGGCCAGCCGAGGGGAGGGAGCAGTACTTC
.	TRBV11-2	TRBD2	TRBJ2-7	CASSLDYGLAGGGYEQYF	TGTGCCAGCAGCTTAGATTATGGGCTAGCGGGGGGAGGCTACGAGCAGTACTTC
few	TRBV7-8	.	TRBJ1-5	CASSLWVEGVYSNQPQHF	TGTGCCAGCAGCTTATGGGTAGAGGGAGTTTATAGCAATCAGCCCCAGCATTTT
.	TRBV5-1	.	TRBJ2-2	CASSLELVGTGELFF	TGCGCCAGCAGCTTGGAACTAGTAGGGACCGGGGAGCTGTTTTTT
.	TRBV10-2	TRBD2	TRBJ2-7	CASRAGTSGTEQYF	TGCGCCAGCAGAGCCGGGACTAGCGGGACCGAGCAGTACTTC
.	TRBV5-1	.	TRBJ1-3	CASSLADGGHSGNTIYF	TGCGCCAGCAGCTTGGCCGATGGGGGCCACTCTGGAAACACCATATATTTT
few	TRBV18	TRBD2	TRBJ2-1	CASSPQSLAGGVQFF	TGTGCCAGCTCACCTCAATCCCTAGCGGGAGGGGTTCAGTTCTTC
.	TRBV6-5	.	TRBJ1-6	CASSQNTGNSPLHF	TGTGCCAGCAGCCAAAATACAGGGAATTCACCCCTCCACTTT
.	TRBV6-5	.	TRBJ1-5	CASSYGGFDSNQPQHF	TGTGCCAGCAGTTACGGCGGTTTCGATAGCAATCAGCCCCAGCATTTT
.	TRBV9	.	TRBJ2-7	CASSAGLVYEQYF	TGTGCCAGCAGCGCGGGTCTCGTATACGAGCAGTACTTC
.	TRBV3-1/TRBV3-2	.	TRBJ1-1	CASSQPGVGTEAFF	TGTGCCAGCAGCCAACCAGGGGTAGGGACTGAAGCTTTCTTT
.	TRBV30	TRBD2	TRBJ2-1	CAWSGSSGNNEQFF	TGTGCCTGGAGTGGAAGTAGCGGGAACAATGAGCAGTTCTTC
.	TRBV18	TRBD2	TRBJ2-1	CASSPPSGNYNEQFF	TGTGCCAGCTCACCACCTAGCGGGAATTACAATGAGCAGTTCTTC
.	TRBV27	.	TRBJ2-2	CASSFVTGELFF	TGTGCCAGCAGTTTCGTGACCGGGGAGCTGTTTTTT
.	TRBV7-2	.	TRBJ2-1	CASSLGAEQFF	TGTGCCAGCAGCTTAGGGGCTGAGCAGTTCTTC
.	TRBV6-1	.	TRBJ2-7	CASSDGPGSYEQYF	TGTGCCAGCAGTGACGGTCCAGGGTCCTACGAGCAGTACTTC
.	TRBV10-2	TRBD2	TRBJ2-2	CASQGLPNTGELFF	TGCGCCAGCCAGGGACTACCAAACACCGGGGAGCTGTTTTTT
.	TRBV6-4	.	TRBJ2-6	CASPGQGNAGANVLTF	TGTGCCAGCCCGGGGCAGGGGAACGCTGGGGCCAACGTCCTGACTTTC
.	TRBV5-1	.	TRBJ2-1	CASSSNDQGSSYNEQFF	TGCGCCAGCAGCTCTAATGACCAGGGGAGCTCCTACAATGAGCAGTTCTTC
.	TRBV7-9	TRBD1	TRBJ2-2	CASSPRRQGSNTGELFF	TGTGCCAGCAGCCCCCGCCGACAGGGGTCAAACACCGGGGAGCTGTTTTTT
.	TRBV6-5	TRBD2	TRBJ2-1	CASSRGTTYNEQFF	TGTGCCAGCAGCCGCGGGACTACATACAATGAGCAGTTCTTC
.	TRBV7-2	TRBD2	TRBJ2-1	CASSLVQVTSGADNEQFF	TGTGCCAGCAGCTTAGTTCAGGTTACTAGCGGGGCAGACAATGAGCAGTTCTTC
.	TRBV7-8	TRBD1	TRBJ2-7	CASKLLNRDSSYEQYF	TGTGCCAGCAAATTATTAAACCGGGACAGCTCCTACGAGCAGTACTTC
.	TRBV28	.	TRBJ2-1	CASSRLAITYNEQFF	TGTGCCAGCAGCCGCCTAGCGATTACCTACAATGAGCAGTTCTTC
.	TRBV28	.	TRBJ1-2	CASSLSLRLQYGYTF	TGTGCCAGCAGTTTATCCCTCAGACTCCAATATGGCTACACCTTC
.	TRBV28	TRBD1	TRBJ2-3	CASRQTGKWPDTQYF	TGTGCCAGCAGACAGACAGGGAAATGGCCAGATACGCAGTATTTT
.	TRBV28	.	TRBJ1-4	CASSGLAFATNEKLFF	TGTGCCAGCAGTGGGTTAGCGTTTGCAACTAATGAAAAACTGTTTTTT
.	TRBV10-3	.	TRBJ1-6	CAISEVATNSPLHF	TGTGCCATCAGTGAAGTAGCGACCAATTCACCCCTCCACTTT
.	TRBV6-5	.	TRBJ1-4	CASRGGVATNEKLFF	TGTGCCAGCAGGGGGGGGGTAGCAACTAATGAAAAACTGTTTTTT
.	TRBV2	.	TRBJ1-3	CASTISGNTIYF	TGTGCCAGCACCATCTCTGGAAACACCATATATTTT
few	TRBV3-1/TRBV3-2	.	TRBJ2-2	CASSPLVGSGELFF	TGTGCCAGCAGCCCCCTAGTCGGGTCCGGGGAGCTGTTTTTT
.	TRBV5-8	TRBD2	TRBJ2-5	CASSFLGGSGEETQYF	TGTGCCAGCAGCTTCCTAGGCGGGAGTGGGGAAGAGACCCAGTACTTC
.	TRBV19	.	TRBJ1-5	CASSIVGRGNQPQHF	TGTGCCAGTAGTATTGTGGGCAGGGGCAATCAGCCCCAGCATTTT
.	TRBV24-1	TRBD2	TRBJ2-1	CATSDPAWGSGDYNEQFF	TGTGCCACCAGTGACCCCGCTTGGGGCAGCGGGGATTACAATGAGCAGTTCTTC
once	TRBV10-1	.	TRBJ2-7	CASSSLQGSAYEQYF	TGCGCCAGCAGTAGCCTACAGGGTTCAGCCTACGAGCAGTACTTC
.	TRBV6-2/TRBV6-3	TRBD2	TRBJ2-7	CASRPPSGSSYEQYF	TGTGCCAGCAGGCCTCCTAGCGGGAGTTCCTACGAGCAGTACTTC